This record covers a single TCR beta chain. Residents of approximately 25 US areas, aged about 18 to 89 years, made up the participants. Allocation to cohorts depended on clinical history reported by the participants. This record comes from a study of blood T cell repertoires in COVID-19. The germline CDR1 and CDR2 sequences are MNHEY and SVGEGT. CDR3 length: 20 residues. Unmatched junction bases numbered 25, after V lost 5 bases and J lost 5 bases. Original processing notes: Amplification from reference gene primers served as the basis for estimated nucleated cell counts. The data were produced by immunoSEQ multiplex PCR, yet TCRdb's version contains in-frame clones alone and is incomplete. V and J calls and clone size are given by that table; D and trimming were obtained from the DNA. The sample lists 180,000 or so clones; about 82% were seen once.

The source of this sequence is a man between 35 and 55 years old with acute COVID-19. Sequencing input: PBMCs or T cells enriched from blood (not recorded which). The chain has TRBV6-2 or TRBV6-3 and TRBJ2-5; 8 bases agree with TRBD1. The CDR3 region is CASSTAPPGQVVRGGETQYF. As DNA, the CDR3 is TGTGCCAGCAGTACAGCCCCCCCGGGACAGGTTGTTCGAGGGGGGGAGACCCAGTACTTC.